The 9 T cell receptor beta chains presented below share a single source sample, sequenced in a study of blood T cell repertoires in COVID-19. This table comes from immunoSEQ multiplex PCR, and its TCRdb copy is limited to in-frame clones, with some not included. The data show 230,000 or so clones, around 85% seen once. Sequencing was carried out using peripheral blood. These receptors all stem from a human donor in a cohort sampled during active COVID-19.

The sample holds one count of this clone. This sequence joins TRBV19 and TRBJ2-4; the D gene is possibly TRBD1 (5 bases). CDR1 and CDR2 (germline): LNHDA, SQIVND (reference sequence). There are 18 residues in the CDR3. The ends were cut back, 1 base at V and 0 bases at J, with 16 bases in the middle. CDR3 sequence: CASSIGPKGSKAKNIQYF. For the CDR3, the DNA is TGTGCCAGTAGTATAGGGCCAAAGGGGTCGAAAGCCAAAAACATTCAGTACTTC.

This chain joins TRBV15 and TRBJ1-1, with D maybe TRBD1 (6 bases). CDR1 and CDR2 (germline): LNHNV, YYDKDF (reference sequence). This CDR3 is 12 amino acids long. Trimming left V 0 bases short and J 12 bases short, with 11 bases between. The CDR3: CATSRDQGLTFF. The CDR3 bases are TGTGCCACCAGCAGAGACCAGGGGCTAACTTTCTTT.

V usage is TRBV3-1 (or the pseudogene TRBV3-2) and J usage is TRBJ2-3, with D perhaps matching TRBD1 (6 bases). The V gene's germline CDR1 is LGHDT and CDR2 YNNKEL (reference sequence). V was shortened by 4 bases and J by 0 bases, with 11 bases between the two germline ends. This CDR3 is built from 15 residues. CDR3 nucleotide sequence: TGTGCCAGCAGCCGGACAGTAAGCAGCACAGATACGCAGTATTTT. Protein product: CASSRTVSSTDTQYF.

This clone was recorded once. This sequence joins TRBV28 and TRBJ2-7, with a possible D match to TRBD1 (6 bases). The CDR3 consists of 12 residues. Germline lookup yields CDR1 MDHEN and CDR2 SYDVKM. CDR3 bases: TGTGCTACCGGACAGAGCTCCTACGAGCAGTACTTC. Amino acids: CATGQSSYEQYF.

J is TRBJ2-7 and V is TRBV9; 11 bases fit TRBD2. V lost 3 bases and J lost 5; bases outside the gene matches: 7. This CDR3 is 15 amino acids long. Germline loops: CDR1 SGDLS, CDR2 YYNGEE. Here the CDR3 DNA reads TGTGCCAGCAGCGGAAGACTAGCGGGATCGGACGAGCAGTACTTC. It encodes CASSGRLAGSDEQYF.

The rearrangement joins TRBV3-1 (or the pseudogene TRBV3-2) to TRBJ2-7, with TRBD2 as a possible D gene (5 bases). CDR1 and CDR2 from the germline V gene are LGHDT and YNNKEL (reference sequence). This CDR3 region has 17 residues. V was trimmed by 4 bases and J by 0 bases, leaving 19 bases between them. The CDR3 DNA sequence: TGTGCCAGCAGCCTAGCGTTAATCGGACGGAACTCCTACGAGCAGTACTTC. It is translated as CASSLALIGRNSYEQYF.

The chain uses TRBV28 and TRBJ1-1, with 10 positions matching TRBD1. Germline V CDR1 and CDR2: MDHEN, SYDVKM. The CDR3 is made up of 16 amino acids. The junction had 11 bases not matched to a gene; V was cut back by 5 bases and J by 5 bases. CDR3 in DNA: TGTGCCAGCAGTCAAAGCCGGGACAGGGGACGGACTGAAGCTTTCTTT. It encodes CASSQSRDRGRTEAFF.

The chain employs TRBV4-3 and TRBJ2-1, with D possibly being TRBD2 (6 bases). Trimming pared 2 bases from V and 13 bases from J, leaving 18 bases between. CDR3 length equals 14 residues. Germline V gives CDR1 LGHNA, CDR2 YSLEER. The CDR3 bases are TGCGCCAGCAGCCAATCGGGCTCGGGCGGGATTCAGTTCTTC. It is translated as CASSQSGSGGIQFF.

This rearrangement joins TRBV28 to TRBJ2-1; unclear D gene. V was cut by 1 base and J by 0 bases, with 7 bases left in between. The germline V gene has CDR1 MDHEN and CDR2 SYDVKM. CDR3 length equals 15 residues. In DNA form, the CDR3 reads TGTGCCAGCAGTTTATATATATTCTCCTACAATGAGCAGTTCTTC. Residues: CASSLYIFSYNEQFF.